The clone carrying this TCR beta chain has more than one count but fewer than ten. What it binds is not known. This record belongs to a study of regulatory T cells in long-lasting Graves disease. Study conclusions and caveats: Accuracy may have been reduced by the small sample size.

Combining iRepertoire HTBI primers with Arm-PCR of CDR3 regions, the authors built TCR beta libraries. TCRdb re-called the multiplex PCR reads with MiXCR, one entry per CDR3 protein. The data hold some 330,000 distinct CDR3 sequences, with approximately 12% observed a single time. The CDR3 runs 15 residues. Losses at the gene ends were 7 bases for V and 7 bases for J; bases not matched to a gene: 9. Time point denoted: newly diagnosed GD, antithyroid drugs for less than 3 months. Construction of the TCR library relied on RNA isolated from PBMCs. These data are also associated with another study on T cells in Graves' hyperthyroidism and ophthalmopathy.

The TCR sequence derives from a woman aged 18-29 years with Graves disease. The rearrangement links TRBV12-3 or TRBV12-4 to TRBJ2-1, with 11 bases lining up with TRBD1. The sequenced sample was peripheral blood mononuclear cells (PBMCs), obtained at new diagnosis, from a patient treated with antithyroid drugs. This CDR3 is CASTGGQGARNEQFF. The DNA for the CDR3 is TGTGCCAGCACTGGTGGACAGGGGGCTCGTAATGAGCAGTTCTTC.